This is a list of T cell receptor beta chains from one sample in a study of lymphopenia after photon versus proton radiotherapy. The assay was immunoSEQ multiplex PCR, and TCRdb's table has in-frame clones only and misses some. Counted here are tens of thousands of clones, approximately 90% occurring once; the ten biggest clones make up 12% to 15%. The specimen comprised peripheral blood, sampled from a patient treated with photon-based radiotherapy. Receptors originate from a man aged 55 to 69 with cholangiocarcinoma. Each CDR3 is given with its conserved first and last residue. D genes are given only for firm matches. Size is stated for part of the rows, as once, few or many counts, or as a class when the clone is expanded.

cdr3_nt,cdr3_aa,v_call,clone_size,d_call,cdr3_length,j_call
TGTGCCAGCAGCTTGGGCGATTCAGAGACCCAGTACTTC,CASSLGDSETQYF,TRBV11-3,.,.,13,TRBJ2-5
TGTGCCAGCAGCCCAAAGGGGCCCTACGAGCAGTACTTC,CASSPKGPYEQYF,TRBV7-9,once,.,13,TRBJ2-7
TGTGCCAGCAGCGTAGAGCCCCTCCTTATTCTAGATACGCAGTATTTT,CASSVEPLLILDTQYF,TRBV9,.,.,16,TRBJ2-3
TGTGCCAGCAGGAGTCCGGGACACACGAGGAATGGCTACACCTTC,CASRSPGHTRNGYTF,TRBV11-2,.,.,15,TRBJ1-2
TGTGCCAGCAGCCCCGGGACAGGAAGCCCAACTAATGAAAAACTGTTTTTT,CASSPGTGSPTNEKLFF,TRBV25-1,once,TRBD1,17,TRBJ1-4
TGTGCCAGTAGCCCAGGACAGGGAATAGATCAGCCCCAGCATTTT,CASSPGQGIDQPQHF,TRBV19,.,TRBD1,15,TRBJ1-5
TGTGCCAGCAGTTTTCCCCCCCAGCGGCTCTACACAGATACGCAGTATTTT,CASSFPPQRLYTDTQYF,TRBV28,.,.,17,TRBJ2-3
TGTGCCAGTAAGGTGGATCGTTCTGGAAACACCATATATTTT,CASKVDRSGNTIYF,TRBV19,.,.,14,TRBJ1-3
TGTGCCAGCGACCTAGCGTTCACAGATACGCAGTATTTT,CASDLAFTDTQYF,TRBV2,.,.,13,TRBJ2-3
TGTGCCAGCAGCTTACGAGATACGCAGTATTTT,CASSLRDTQYF,TRBV11-3,.,.,11,TRBJ2-3
TGTGCCAGCAGTGAGTCTGGGAATGAGCAGTTCTTC,CASSESGNEQFF,TRBV2,.,.,12,TRBJ2-1
TGTGCCTGCACGGCGGGGGTGGTCACAGATACGCAGTATTTT,CACTAGVVTDTQYF,TRBV6-6,.,TRBD2,14,TRBJ2-3
TGTGCCAGCAGTCCCTCCAGGGGCAATCAGCCCCAGCATTTT,CASSPSRGNQPQHF,TRBV28,.,.,14,TRBJ1-5
TGTGCCAGCTCACCCCAGCCAACCGGAGGGGACTATGGCTACACCTTC,CASSPQPTGGDYGYTF,TRBV18,.,.,16,TRBJ1-2
TGTGCCAGCAGTGAATTGCGGGGAACTAATGAAAAACTGTTTTTT,CASSELRGTNEKLFF,TRBV2,.,.,15,TRBJ1-4
TGTGCCAGCGCCGGGACAGGGCAAGGCTACACCTTC,CASAGTGQGYTF,TRBV2,few,TRBD1,12,TRBJ1-2
TGTGCCAGCAGGCCCGCAACTAATGAAAAACTGTTTTTT,CASRPATNEKLFF,TRBV6-6,.,.,13,TRBJ1-4
TGCAGCGTTGGTGTTTCAGGTTACAATGAGCAGTTCTTC,CSVGVSGYNEQFF,TRBV29-1,.,.,13,TRBJ2-1
TGCGCCAGCAGCTTGGCCTATTCAGGGGGTGGCACAGATACGCAGTATTTT,CASSLAYSGGGTDTQYF,TRBV5-1,.,TRBD1,17,TRBJ2-3
TGTGCCAGCAGCTTAGACAGGCCAGATACGCAGTATTTT,CASSLDRPDTQYF,TRBV7-3,once,.,13,TRBJ2-3
TGTGCCGCTTCCTCAGGGACCCTAGCCAAAAACATTCAGTACTTC,CAASSGTLAKNIQYF,TRBV19,.,.,15,TRBJ2-4
TGTGCCAGCAGGAAGGGGACTAGCTCCCACAATGAGCAGTTCTTC,CASRKGTSSHNEQFF,TRBV2,once,TRBD2,15,TRBJ2-1
TGTGCCAGCAGCGTAGAGGGGAACTCTGGAAACACCATATATTTT,CASSVEGNSGNTIYF,TRBV9,.,.,15,TRBJ1-3
TGTGCCAGTAGTATCGAGACGGCGAGAGTATCCCAGCATTTT,CASSIETARVSQHF,TRBV19,.,.,14,TRBJ1-5
TGTGCCAGCAGCTATCAGTGGAGTAGTGAGCAGTTCTTC,CASSYQWSSEQFF,TRBV7-2,.,.,13,TRBJ2-1
TGTGCCAGCAGTTCCGGGACATCGGATGGCTACACCTTC,CASSSGTSDGYTF,TRBV6-5,.,.,13,TRBJ1-2
TGTGCCAGCGGACTAGCGGGAGTAAATGAGCAGTTCTTC,CASGLAGVNEQFF,TRBV6-5,.,TRBD2,13,TRBJ2-1
TGTGCCAGCAGTTCAACCCCGAATGAGCAGTTCTTC,CASSSTPNEQFF,TRBV28,.,.,12,TRBJ2-1
TGTGCCAGCAGCCCTGACATAACTCTAGCCAAAAACATTCAGTACTTC,CASSPDITLAKNIQYF,TRBV11-3,.,.,16,TRBJ2-4
TGTGCCAGCTCACCAAGGAGGCAGGGGGTCTACGAGCAGTACTTC,CASSPRRQGVYEQYF,TRBV18,.,TRBD1,15,TRBJ2-7
TGTGCCAGCAGTGAAACAGGGTCTCGGGTGGCCCAGTACTTC,CASSETGSRVAQYF,TRBV6-1,.,.,14,TRBJ2-5
TGTGCCAGCAGTCGACAGGGTGTCGCTGAAGCTTTCTTT,CASSRQGVAEAFF,TRBV27,.,TRBD1,13,TRBJ1-1
TGTGCCAGCAGCTTAGTGTCTAGTCCGTATACGCAGTATTTT,CASSLVSSPYTQYF,TRBV7-8,.,.,14,TRBJ2-3
TGTGCCAGCAGTTCCCATCGACAGGGCGGTATAGGGACCCAGTACTTC,CASSSHRQGGIGTQYF,TRBV28,once,TRBD1,16,TRBJ2-5
TGTGCCAGTAGTCCACAGACGGCTACCTACAATGAGCAGTTCTTC,CASSPQTATYNEQFF,TRBV19,.,.,15,TRBJ2-1
TGCGCCAGCAGCCGGGACAGGGGAGATGAAAAACTGTTTTTT,CASSRDRGDEKLFF,TRBV5-1,.,TRBD1,14,TRBJ1-4
TGTGCCAGCTCACCATTTGTCCCGACTGCCACCACCTACAATGAGCAGTTCTTC,CASSPFVPTATTYNEQFF,TRBV18,.,.,18,TRBJ2-1
TGTGCCAGCAGTTTGCAGGGAATAGGAAACACCATATATTTT,CASSLQGIGNTIYF,TRBV28,.,.,14,TRBJ1-3
TGCACCAGCAGCCAAGTCTACGAGCAGTACTTC,CTSSQVYEQYF,TRBV1,.,.,11,TRBJ2-7
TGTGCCAGCAGTCCTGGACAGGTCTACGAGCAGTACTTC,CASSPGQVYEQYF,TRBV6-6,.,TRBD1,13,TRBJ2-7